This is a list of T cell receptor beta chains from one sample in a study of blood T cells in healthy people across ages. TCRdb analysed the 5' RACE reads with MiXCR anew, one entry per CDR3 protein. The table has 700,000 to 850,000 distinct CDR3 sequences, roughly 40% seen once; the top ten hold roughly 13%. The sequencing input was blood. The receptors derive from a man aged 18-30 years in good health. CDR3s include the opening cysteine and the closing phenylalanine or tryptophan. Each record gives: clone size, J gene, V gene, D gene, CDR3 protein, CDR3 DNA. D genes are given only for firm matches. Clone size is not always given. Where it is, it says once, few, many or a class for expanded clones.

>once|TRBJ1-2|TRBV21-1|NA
CASSKGLVAGYTF
TGTGCCAGCAGCAAAGGCCTGGTGGCCGGCTACACCTTC
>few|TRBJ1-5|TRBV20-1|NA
CSARPTGLYNQPQHF
TGCAGTGCTAGGCCCACGGGACTGTACAATCAGCCCCAGCATTTT
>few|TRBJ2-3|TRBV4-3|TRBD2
CASSQDRSLAGPRTDTQYF
TGCGCCAGCAGCCAAGATCGATCCCTAGCGGGGCCCCGCACAGATACGCAGTATTTT
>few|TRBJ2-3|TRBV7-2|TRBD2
CASSLASGGPTDTQYF
TGTGCCAGCAGCTTAGCGAGCGGGGGGCCCACAGATACGCAGTATTTT
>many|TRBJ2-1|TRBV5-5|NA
CASSSLGGWSLSSYNEQFF
TGTGCCAGCAGCTCCCTCGGGGGTTGGAGTCTTAGCTCCTACAATGAGCAGTTCTTC
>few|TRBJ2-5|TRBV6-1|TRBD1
CASSVRQGAKTQYF
TGTGCCAGCAGTGTAAGACAGGGGGCGAAGACCCAGTACTTC
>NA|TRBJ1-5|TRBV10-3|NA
CAISETGGSKPQHF
TGTGCCATCAGTGAGACTGGGGGCTCGAAGCCCCAGCATTTT
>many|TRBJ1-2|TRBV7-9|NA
CASSTGVGTDGYTF
TGTGCCAGCAGTACAGGCGTCGGGACGGATGGCTACACCTTC
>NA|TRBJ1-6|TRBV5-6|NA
CASSTDYSPLHF
TGTGCCAGCAGCACCGACTATTCACCCCTCCACTTT
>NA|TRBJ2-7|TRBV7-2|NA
CASSLALEQYF
TGTGCCAGCAGCTTAGCGCTCGAGCAGTACTTC
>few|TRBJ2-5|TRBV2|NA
CASIGQFQETQYF
TGTGCCAGCATCGGCCAGTTTCAAGAGACCCAGTACTTC
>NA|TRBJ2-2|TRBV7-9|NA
CASSLIGPNTGELFF
TGTGCCAGCAGCCTGATTGGCCCGAACACCGGGGAGCTGTTTTTT
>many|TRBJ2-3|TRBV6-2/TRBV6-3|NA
CASSYSSGSTDTQYF
TGTGCCAGCAGTTACTCTAGCGGTTCTACAGATACGCAGTATTTT
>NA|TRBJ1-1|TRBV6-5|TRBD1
CASSYLGQRNTEAFF
TGTGCCAGCAGTTATTTGGGACAGAGGAACACTGAAGCTTTCTTT
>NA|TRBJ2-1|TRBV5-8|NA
CASTHPPYNEQFF
TGTGCCAGCACCCACCCCCCATACAATGAGCAGTTCTTC
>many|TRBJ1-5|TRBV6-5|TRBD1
CASSVTGDHFKPQHF
TGTGCCAGCAGCGTTACAGGGGATCACTTTAAGCCCCAGCATTTT
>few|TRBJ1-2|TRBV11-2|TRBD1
CASSLNRRGHYGHTF
TGTGCCAGCAGCTTAAACCGGAGGGGGCACTATGGCCACACCTTC
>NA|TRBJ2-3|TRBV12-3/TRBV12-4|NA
CASSPTGTADTQYF
TGTGCCAGCAGTCCAACCGGCACTGCAGATACGCAGTATTTT
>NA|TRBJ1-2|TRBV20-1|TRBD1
CSATGADYGYTF
TGCAGTGCAACAGGGGCCGACTATGGCTACACCTTC
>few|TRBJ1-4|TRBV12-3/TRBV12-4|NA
CASSFGVEDSRGEKLFF
TGTGCCAGCAGTTTTGGAGTCGAGGACAGCCGAGGGGAAAAACTGTTTTTT
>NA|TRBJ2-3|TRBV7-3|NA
CASSLWTAPIDTQYF
TGTGCCAGCAGCTTATGGACTGCTCCGATAGATACGCAGTATTTT
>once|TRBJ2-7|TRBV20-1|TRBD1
CSAGRDRPTYEQYF
TGCAGTGCTGGCCGGGACAGACCAACCTACGAGCAGTACTTC
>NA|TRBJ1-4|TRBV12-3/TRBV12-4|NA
CASPYWATHCEKLFF
TGTGCCAGCCCCTACTGGGCCACCCACTGCGAAAAACTGTTTTTT
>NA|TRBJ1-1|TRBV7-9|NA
CASSLGAGGTQAFF
TGTGCCAGCAGCTTAGGGGCCGGGGGAACTCAAGCTTTCTTT
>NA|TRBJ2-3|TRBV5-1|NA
CASSSRLSDTQYF
TGCGCCAGCAGCTCGAGATTGTCAGATACGCAGTATTTT
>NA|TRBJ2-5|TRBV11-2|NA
CASSPRRGVAEETQYF
TGTGCCAGCAGCCCCCGTAGGGGGGTGGCTGAAGAGACCCAGTACTTC
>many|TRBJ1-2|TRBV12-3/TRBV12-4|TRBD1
CASSPGQGVYGYTF
TGTGCCAGCAGTCCAGGACAGGGGGTCTATGGCTACACCTTC
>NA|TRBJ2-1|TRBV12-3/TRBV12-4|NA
CASSVGGAYEQFF
TGTGCCAGCAGTGTGGGGGGGGCGTATGAGCAGTTCTTC
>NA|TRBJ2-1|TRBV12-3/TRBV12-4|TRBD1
CASRDDRGYDNEQFF
TGTGCCAGCAGGGACGACAGGGGGTATGACAATGAGCAGTTCTTC
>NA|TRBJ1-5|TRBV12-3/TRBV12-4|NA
CASSLYQGFGQPQHF
TGTGCCAGCAGTTTGTATCAGGGATTCGGTCAGCCCCAGCATTTT
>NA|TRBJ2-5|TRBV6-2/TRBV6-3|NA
CASSYGFETQYF
TGTGCCAGCAGTTACGGTTTCGAGACCCAGTACTTC
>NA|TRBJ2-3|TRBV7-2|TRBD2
CASSLPSGGANVYTQYF
TGTGCCAGCAGCTTGCCTAGCGGGGGGGCCAATGTTTATACGCAGTATTTT
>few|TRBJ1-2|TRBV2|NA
CASSVSNYGYTF
TGTGCCAGCAGTGTCAGTAACTATGGCTACACCTTC
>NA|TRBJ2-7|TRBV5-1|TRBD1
CASVQSGTGSYNEQYF
TGCGCCAGCGTCCAATCCGGGACAGGGTCTTACAATGAGCAGTACTTC
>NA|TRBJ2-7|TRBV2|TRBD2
CASSETSGGVYNEQYF
TGTGCCAGCAGTGAGACTAGCGGGGGGGTATACAATGAGCAGTACTTC
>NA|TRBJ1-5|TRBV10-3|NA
CAISERSVQPQHF
TGTGCCATCAGTGAGAGGTCCGTCCAGCCCCAGCATTTT
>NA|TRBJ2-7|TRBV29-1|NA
CSVEGRSYEQYF
TGCAGCGTTGAGGGTCGGTCCTACGAGCAGTACTTC
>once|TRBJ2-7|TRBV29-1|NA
CSVLRGRNSYEQYF
TGCAGCGTCCTCCGGGGCAGGAACTCCTACGAGCAGTACTTC
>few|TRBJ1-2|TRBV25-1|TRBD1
CASSATGERDGYTF
TGTGCCAGCAGTGCAACAGGGGAAAGAGATGGCTACACCTTC
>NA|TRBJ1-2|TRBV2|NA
CASRDRESFGGYTF
TGTGCCAGCAGAGACCGGGAATCGTTTGGTGGCTACACCTTC
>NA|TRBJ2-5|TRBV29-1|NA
CSVEVGGTQYF
TGCAGCGTTGAAGTGGGGGGGACCCAGTACTTC
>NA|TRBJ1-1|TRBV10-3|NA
CAISGRNTEAFF
TGTGCCATCAGTGGGCGGAACACTGAAGCTTTCTTT